These 3 T cell receptor beta chains came from one sample sequenced in a study of control samples from healthy donors and cancer patients. Data came from immunoSEQ multiplex PCR; TCRdb stores just in-frame clones and leaves some out. The sample lists approximately 130,000 clones; roughly 89% were seen once. The sequencing sample was made of blood. All receptors come from a man aged 25-40 years in good health.

V and J are TRBV4-1 and TRBJ1-1, with 7 bases identical to TRBD1. J lost 12 bases, V lost 0 bases, and 7 bases had no gene match. The germline V gene encodes CDR1 MGHRA and CDR2 YSYEKL. CDR3 size: 13 residues. The CDR3 loop is CASSQEGNRGTFF. The CDR3 DNA follows: TGCGCCAGCAGCCAAGAGGGAAACAGGGGTACTTTCTTT.

This clone is a singleton in its sample. V and J are TRBV30 and TRBJ2-2, with a weak D call TRBD2 (6 bases). The CDR3 consists of 14 residues. V was pared by 4 bases and J by 2 bases, with 11 bases between. Per germline, CDR1 GTSNPN and CDR2 SVGIG (reference sequence). The CDR3 nucleotides read TGTGCCTGGAACCGGGGGATAAACACCGGGGAGCTGTTTTTT. This translates into CAWNRGINTGELFF.

The chain has TRBV28 and TRBJ2-7, with D maybe TRBD2 (5 bases). Germline CDR1 and CDR2: MDHEN and SYDVKM. With 8 bases removed from V and 2 bases from J, the gap between germline ends came to 10 bases. The CDR3 is made up of 12 amino acids. CDR3 DNA sequence: TGTGCCAGCGGTCGGGAAACCTACGAGCAGTACTTC. Translation: CASGRETYEQYF.